This entry describes one TCR beta chain. The sample is drawn from a study of shared clonotypes between healthy human individuals. Germline lookup yields CDR1 SQVTM and CDR2 ANQGSEA. CDR3 size: 15 residues. Germline trimming cut 3 bases from V and 6 bases from J; bases unmatched to any gene: 5. The authors ran the assay at deep level. Only in-frame clones appear in the TCRdb table, and some are missing; sequencing was by immunoSEQ multiplex PCR. The sample yields more than 2 million clones, roughly 95% seen once. Sequences were obtained from naive CD4+ T cells sorted from blood. This sample's subset: CD45RA+ positively selected. The V and J genes are TRBV29-1 and TRBJ2-1; 13 bases agree with TRBD2. The sequence was collected from a young man in good health. The CDR3 region is CSVDTRTSGSNEQFF. In DNA, the CDR3 is TGCAGCGTTGATACCCGGACTAGCGGGAGCAATGAGCAGTTCTTC.